Sequencing of this T cell receptor beta chain was carried out in a study of T cells after yellow fever vaccination. Study background: When fractions had low cell numbers, they were prepared with SMART-Seq v4 Ultra Low Input.

For TCR, cDNA came from 5'RACE template switching, which added a universal primer site and UMIs. TCRdb independently ran MiXCR on the 5' RACE reads; one entry per CDR3 protein. The data contain 200,000 to 300,000 distinct CDR3 sequences, roughly 6.2% of them singletons. Germline V gene data show CDR1 as MDHEN and CDR2 as SYDVKM. Trimming stripped 6 bases from V and 4 bases from J, with 15 bases between. The CDR3 is 14 residues long. The chain couples TRBV28 to TRBJ1-2; no firm D call. The receptor comes from a man between 25 and 39 years old who received the YFV17D yellow fever vaccine. The specimen was CD4+ T cells sorted from PBMCs, collected on the day of the yellow fever booster vaccination. CDR3 nucleotides: TGTGCCAGCAGGTCCCCACGGTCTTTCTATGGCTACACCTTC. Its protein is CASRSPRSFYGYTF.